Below, 21 T cell receptor beta chains from the same sample are listed, as sequenced in a study of blood T cell repertoires in COVID-19. Produced via immunoSEQ multiplex PCR; TCRdb's table is partial and in-frame only. The sample contains some 180,000 clones, about 80% of which appear only once. The material sequenced was PBMCs or T cells enriched from blood (not recorded which). The receptor set was obtained from a man aged 60 to 75 who had been exposed to COVID-19.

V gene TRBV9 combines with J gene TRBJ2-4; 14 nucleotides line up with TRBD2. J gave up 3 bases and V 1 base, and 9 bases lay outside the gene matches. Germline V lookup: CDR1 SGDLS, CDR2 YYNGEE. The CDR3 totals 19 residues. CDR3 sequence (DNA): TGTGCCAGCAGCGTACTGGGGGGACTAGCGGGAGTTGACAAAAACATTCAGTACTTC. Residues: CASSVLGGLAGVDKNIQYF. Based on the CDR3 plus reference TRBV9 and TRBJ2-4, the full variable domain is DSGVTQTPKHLITATGQRVTLRCSPRSGDLSVYWYQQSLDQGLQFLIQYYNGEERAKGNILERFSAQQFPDLHSELNLSSLELGDSALYFCASSVLGGLAGVDKNIQYFGAGTRLSVL.

The chain has TRBV19 and TRBJ1-3, with unresolved D. CDR1 is LNHDA, CDR2 SQIVND, per germline (reference sequence). This CDR3 contains 11 residues. V dropped 2 bases and J dropped 14 bases, with 10 bases sitting between them. Written as DNA, the CDR3 is TGTGCCAGTAGTATACTGGGAGCGGTATATTTT. Amino acids: CASSILGAVYF.

This clone was seen once. The rearrangement joins TRBV12-3 or TRBV12-4 to TRBJ2-7; tentative D call: TRBD1 (6 bases). This CDR3 has 13 amino acids. The ends were cut back, 8 bases at V and 5 bases at J, with 16 bases in the middle. The DNA of the CDR3 is TGTGCCAGCTCCGGGACATCGAGGAACGAGCAGTACTTC. As protein: CASSGTSRNEQYF.

This chain connects TRBV5-4 to TRBJ1-4; possibly TRBD1 for D (6 bases). The germline V gene encodes CDR1 SGHNT and CDR2 YYREEE (reference sequence). The length of the CDR3 is 15 residues. Trimming shortened V by 1 base and J by 1 base, and 8 bases separated the two germline ends. Here the CDR3 DNA reads TGTGCCAGCAGCTTGCAAGGGGGAACTAATGAAAAACTGTTTTTT. Translated: CASSLQGGTNEKLFF.

Comments on this clone: Other nucleotide sequences from this sample produce the same CDR3. This chain uses TRBV5-1 with TRBJ2-3, with a tentative D call TRBD1 (5 bases). Trimming shortened V by 0 bases and J by 3 bases, and 8 bases separated the two germline ends. This CDR3 spans 14 amino acids. CDR1 and CDR2 (germline): SGHRS, YFSETQ. CDR3 sequence: CASSLDAGTDTQYF. The CDR3 DNA reads as TGCGCCAGCAGCTTGGATGCAGGGACAGATACGCAGTATTTT. The complete variable domain, with remaining parts taken from reference TRBV5-1 and TRBJ2-3, reads KAGVTQTPRYLIKTRGQQVTLSCSPISGHRSVSWYQQTPGQGLQFLFEYFSETQRNKGNFPGRFSGRQFSNSRSEMNVSTLELGDSALYLCASSLDAGTDTQYFGPGTRLTVL.

V is TRBV21-1 and J is TRBJ1-1; the tabulated D call, TRBD1, remains unverified against the DNA. TRBV21-1 represents a pseudogene. CDR3 length: 15 amino acids. The CDR3 nucleotides read TGTGCCAGCAGCAAAGGAAGACAGGGGAACACTGAAGCTTTCTTT. This codes for CASSKGRQGNTEAFF.

The count of this clone is one. The chain is built from TRBV30 and TRBJ2-7, with 7 bases fitting TRBD1. Germline-derived CDR1 and CDR2 are GTSNPN and SVGIG (reference sequence). J gave up 3 bases and V 5 bases, and 1 base lay outside the gene matches. The CDR3 consists of 11 residues. The CDR3: CAWDRDYEQYF. The DNA of the CDR3 is TGTGCCTGGGACAGGGACTACGAGCAGTACTTC.

This chain uses TRBV19 with TRBJ1-1; 7 nucleotides align to TRBD1. The CDR3 consists of 15 residues. Germline V CDR1 and CDR2: LNHDA, SQIVND (reference sequence). The trim removed 0 bases at V and 5 bases at J, leaving 6 bases unmatched. CDR3 DNA sequence: TGTGCCAGTAGTATAGAGATGGCAGGGGGGACTGAAGCTTTCTTT. The encoded protein is CASSIEMAGGTEAFF.

The chain has TRBV5-4 and TRBJ2-1; 12 nucleotides agree with TRBD2. Germline-derived CDR1 and CDR2 are SGHNT and YYREEE (reference sequence). The CDR3 contains 15 residues. V shed 7 bases and J 10 bases; nucleotides not matched to a gene: 12. CDR3 nucleotides: TGTGCCAGCCAGGCGGCTAGCGGGAGGGCCGGGGAGCAGTTCTTC. Translated: CASQAASGRAGEQFF.

This chain joins TRBV5-1 and TRBJ1-2; weak D call: TRBD1 (5 bases). The CDR3 sequence is 14 residues long. The V gene's germline CDR1 is SGHRS and CDR2 YFSETQ. Trimming cost V 3 bases and J 2 bases, with 11 bases left between them. The CDR3, as DNA: TGCGCCAGCAGCTGGGGCCTGGTAAACTATGGCTACACCTTC. Its protein is CASSWGLVNYGYTF.

The chain couples TRBV7-9 to TRBJ2-1, with 9 bases matching TRBD1. With V trimmed by 11 bases and J by 4 bases, 12 bases remained unmatched. The CDR3 runs 15 residues. Germline V CDR1 and CDR2: SEHNR, FQNEAQ (reference sequence). The CDR3 sequence is CAGQQGAIGYNEQFF. CDR3 in DNA: TGTGCCGGCCAACAGGGGGCAATCGGGTACAATGAGCAGTTCTTC.

The rearrangement joins TRBV4-3 to TRBJ2-2, with D uncertain. Germline lookup yields CDR1 LGHNA and CDR2 YSLEER. This CDR3 region has 16 residues. V gave up 4 bases and J gave up 4 bases, with 16 bases separating them. The CDR3 nucleotides read TGCGCCAGCAGCCGAGGAGTAACGGGTTTCACCGGGGAGCTGTTTTTT. This translates into CASSRGVTGFTGELFF.

This chain links TRBV30 with TRBJ1-1, with a weak D call TRBD1 (5 bases). V was shortened by 0 bases and J by 1 base, with 30 bases between the two germline ends. The germline V gene has CDR1 GTSNPN and CDR2 SVGIG (reference sequence). CDR3 size: 21 residues. The CDR3 spells CAWSVWVQGDQTSEENTEAFF. The CDR3 DNA is TGTGCCTGGAGTGTATGGGTGCAGGGCGATCAAACTTCCGAAGAGAACACTGAAGCTTTCTTT.

The chain's CDR3 is CASRPTSGRTPRTDTQYF. In nucleotides, the CDR3 is TGCGCCAGCAGGCCGACTAGCGGGAGGACCCCCCGCACAGATACGCAGTATTTT. V usage is TRBV5-1 and J usage is TRBJ2-3; 13 bases fit TRBD2. This CDR3 has 18 residues. Germline CDR1 SGHRS, CDR2 YFSETQ. Germline trimming cut 5 bases from V and 1 base from J; bases unmatched to any gene: 10.

In DNA form, the CDR3 reads TGCAGCGTTGGGACAGGAGCCTATAATTCACCCCTCCACTTT. Its protein is CSVGTGAYNSPLHF. J is TRBJ1-6 and V is TRBV29-1, with 7 nucleotides matching TRBD1. Germline loops: CDR1 SQVTM, CDR2 ANQGSEA. There are 14 residues in the CDR3. V shed 4 bases and J 2 bases; nucleotides not matched to a gene: 2. Looking up the rest from reference TRBV29-1 and TRBJ1-6 gives the full variable domain: SAVISQKPSRDICQRGTSLTIQCQVDSQVTMMFWYRQQPGQSLTLIATANQGSEATYESGFVIDKFPISRPNLTFSTLTVSNMSPEDSSIYLCSVGTGAYNSPLHFGNGTRLTVT.

The V and J genes are TRBV19 and TRBJ2-1, with 7 bases aligning to TRBD2. Germline V gene lookup returns CDR1 LNHDA and CDR2 SQIVND (reference sequence). Trimming at V came to 6 bases and at J to 8 bases, leaving 10 bases not matched to a gene. The CDR3 contains 14 residues. The CDR3 DNA is TGTGCCAGTAGACGGAGTGGGACTACGGATGAGCAGTTCTTC. Translation gives CASRRSGTTDEQFF.

This clone was found a few times. The V gene is TRBV5-1, the J gene TRBJ1-1, with TRBD1 as a possible D gene (6 bases). CDR1 and CDR2 (germline): SGHRS, YFSETQ. V was clipped by 3 bases and J by 4 bases, with 13 bases between them. This CDR3 spans 14 amino acids. This CDR3 reads CASSYGTGSTEAFF. The CDR3 nucleotides read TGCGCCAGCAGCTACGGCACAGGGTCCACTGAAGCTTTCTTT.

The chain links TRBV28 to TRBJ2-7; TRBD1 aligns across 9 bases. Unmatched junction bases numbered 7, after V lost 7 bases and J lost 6 bases. CDR1 is MDHEN and CDR2 is SYDVKM in the germline V gene. The CDR3 runs 13 residues. CDR3 sequence (DNA): TGTGCCAGCAAGAAACAGGGGGCCCCCGAGCAGTACTTC. It specifies CASKKQGAPEQYF.

The chain has TRBV6-5 and TRBJ1-1; maybe TRBD1 (6 bases). The CDR3 consists of 15 residues. Looked up from germline, CDR1 is MNHEY and CDR2 is SVGAGI. V was cut by 10 bases and J by 0 bases, with 18 bases left in between. The CDR3 loop is CAISRGFGMNTEAFF. CDR3 coding DNA: TGTGCCATCTCCAGGGGTTTCGGGATGAACACTGAAGCTTTCTTT.

V usage is TRBV5-1 and J usage is TRBJ1-2; possible D gene TRBD1, 6 bases. CDR3 length equals 12 residues. CDR1 SGHRS and CDR2 YFSETQ come from the germline V gene. V lost 4 bases and J lost 6, with 10 bases in between. The CDR3 region is CASSITGNGYTF. The DNA for the CDR3 is TGCGCCAGCAGCATCACAGGGAATGGCTACACCTTC. The full variable domain, with the rest looked up from reference TRBV5-1 and TRBJ1-2, is KAGVTQTPRYLIKTRGQQVTLSCSPISGHRSVSWYQQTPGQGLQFLFEYFSETQRNKGNFPGRFSGRQFSNSRSEMNVSTLELGDSALYLCASSITGNGYTFGSGTRLTVV.

With respect to this clone: A clone one base away is much larger, so this may be a read error. The same CDR3 also results from other DNA sequences found in this sample. The genes are TRBV5-1 and TRBJ2-2; 8 nucleotides line up with TRBD1. V trimming: 1 base; J trimming: 4 bases; junction bases outside the gene matches: 0. Looked up from germline, CDR1 is SGHRS and CDR2 is YFSETQ. There are 14 residues in the CDR3. CDR3 protein: CASSLTGGTGELFF. CDR3 nucleotides: TGCGCCAGCAGCTTGACAGGGGGCACCGGGGAGCTGTTTTTT.